A selection of T cell receptor beta chains follows, all from one sample in a study of T cells after yellow fever vaccination. In TCRdb, the 5' RACE reads were re-called with MiXCR into one record per CDR3 protein. The sample consists of 160,000 or so distinct CDR3 sequences, approximately 6.7% of them appearing once. The specimen was CD4+ T cells sorted from PBMCs, collected 5 days after the first yellow fever vaccination. All receptors derive from a man aged 18 to 29 who received the YFV17D yellow fever vaccine. Each CDR3 is given with its conserved first and last residue. The order of the fields is J gene, clone size, D gene, V gene, CDR3 DNA, CDR3 protein. The D gene is left open where the match is weak. Clone sizes are given selectively: once, few, many, or a class where the clone is expanded.

j_gene: TRBJ2-2
abundance: few
d_gene: NA
v_gene: TRBV5-1
CDR3nt: TGCGCCAGCAGCTTTCAAGGGGAGCTCGTGGGCACCGGGGAGCTGTTTTTT
CDR3aa: CASSFQGELVGTGELFF

j_gene: TRBJ2-3
abundance: NA
d_gene: TRBD2
v_gene: TRBV6-1
CDR3nt: TGTGCCAGCAGGTCCGAAGCGGGACGAGATACGCAGTATTTT
CDR3aa: CASRSEAGRDTQYF

j_gene: TRBJ1-1
abundance: NA
d_gene: NA
v_gene: TRBV27
CDR3nt: TGTGCCAGCCTACCGTGGGTGGACACTGAAGCTTTCTTT
CDR3aa: CASLPWVDTEAFF

j_gene: TRBJ1-1
abundance: many
d_gene: NA
v_gene: TRBV6-2/TRBV6-3
CDR3nt: TGTGCCAGCAGTTATTTGGGGTGGACTGAAGCTTTCTTT
CDR3aa: CASSYLGWTEAFF

j_gene: TRBJ1-4
abundance: NA
d_gene: TRBD1
v_gene: TRBV14
CDR3nt: TGTGCCAGCAGCCCCCGACAGGGCGATGATGAAAAACTGTTTTTT
CDR3aa: CASSPRQGDDEKLFF

j_gene: TRBJ1-5
abundance: many
d_gene: NA
v_gene: TRBV7-2
CDR3nt: TGTGCCAGCAGCTTGTACATGAACCAGGCCCAGCATTTT
CDR3aa: CASSLYMNQAQHF

j_gene: TRBJ2-5
abundance: many
d_gene: NA
v_gene: TRBV14
CDR3nt: TGTGCCAGCAGCCCGCACGGACGGGAGCAAGAGACCCAGTACTTC
CDR3aa: CASSPHGREQETQYF

j_gene: TRBJ2-5
abundance: NA
d_gene: NA
v_gene: TRBV29-1
CDR3nt: TGCAGCGGCTCAACTGAACAAGAGACCCAGTACTTC
CDR3aa: CSGSTEQETQYF

j_gene: TRBJ2-3
abundance: many
d_gene: NA
v_gene: TRBV7-2
CDR3nt: TGTGCCAGCAGCCCCCACCGGGCGGGGGCTTTCGGGGATACGCAGTATTTT
CDR3aa: CASSPHRAGAFGDTQYF

j_gene: TRBJ1-1
abundance: many
d_gene: NA
v_gene: TRBV7-9
CDR3nt: TGTGCCAGCAGGGGCTTTCACCGATTAAACACTGAAGCTTTCTTT
CDR3aa: CASRGFHRLNTEAFF

j_gene: TRBJ1-2
abundance: many
d_gene: NA
v_gene: TRBV20-1
CDR3nt: TGCAGTGCAGGAGGACCGCGCTATGGCTACACCTTC
CDR3aa: CSAGGPRYGYTF

j_gene: TRBJ2-2
abundance: many
d_gene: TRBD1
v_gene: TRBV5-1
CDR3nt: TGCGCCACCACGGGGACAGGGGGCATCACCGGGGAGCTGTTTTTT
CDR3aa: CATTGTGGITGELFF

j_gene: TRBJ1-2
abundance: NA
d_gene: TRBD1
v_gene: TRBV4-2
CDR3nt: TGTGCCAGCAGCCAAGGAACAGGGGCTGGCTACACCTTC
CDR3aa: CASSQGTGAGYTF

j_gene: TRBJ1-2
abundance: NA
d_gene: TRBD1
v_gene: TRBV14
CDR3nt: TGTGCCAGCAGCCACCGACAGGGGATAAACTATGGCTACACCTTC
CDR3aa: CASSHRQGINYGYTF

j_gene: TRBJ2-1
abundance: NA
d_gene: TRBD2
v_gene: TRBV7-2
CDR3nt: TGTGCCAGCAGGTACTCCGGGACTACAGTTTTAGGGAATGAGCAGTTCTTC
CDR3aa: CASRYSGTTVLGNEQFF

j_gene: TRBJ1-4
abundance: NA
d_gene: NA
v_gene: TRBV21-1
CDR3nt: TGTGCCAGCAGCAAAGGGGACATGGGGGACGAAAAACTGTTTTTT
CDR3aa: CASSKGDMGDEKLFF

j_gene: TRBJ1-2
abundance: NA
d_gene: TRBD1
v_gene: TRBV20-1
CDR3nt: TGCAGTGCTACCCCAGGGGGCGGCTATGGCTACACCTTC
CDR3aa: CSATPGGGYGYTF

j_gene: TRBJ1-4
abundance: many
d_gene: NA
v_gene: TRBV20-1
CDR3nt: TGCAGTGCCGCTGGACCTAATGAAAAACTGTTTTTT
CDR3aa: CSAAGPNEKLFF

j_gene: TRBJ2-6
abundance: NA
d_gene: TRBD1
v_gene: TRBV2
CDR3nt: TGTGCCAGCCCGGGGACAGCCTCTCTCTCTGGGGCCAACGTCCTGACTTTC
CDR3aa: CASPGTASLSGANVLTF

j_gene: TRBJ2-1
abundance: NA
d_gene: NA
v_gene: TRBV18
CDR3nt: TGTGCCAGCTCACCACCTTCCGGTAGATCCTACAATGAGCAGTTCTTC
CDR3aa: CASSPPSGRSYNEQFF

j_gene: TRBJ1-1
abundance: few
d_gene: TRBD1
v_gene: TRBV28
CDR3nt: TGTGCCAGCAGGCACCCCGACAGGGTTAACACTGAAGCTTTCTTT
CDR3aa: CASRHPDRVNTEAFF

j_gene: TRBJ1-2
abundance: few
d_gene: TRBD1
v_gene: TRBV12-3/TRBV12-4
CDR3nt: TGTGCCAGCAGCCGGACAGGGGAAGGGTCCTATGGCTACACCTTC
CDR3aa: CASSRTGEGSYGYTF